This T cell receptor (beta chain) originates from a study of regulatory T cells in long-lasting Graves disease. Notes on the study in general: Patients whose Graves' disease persisted exhibited lower TCR diversity than those newly diagnosed. Persistent disease exhibited a predilection for TRBV28, TRBJ1-2 and TRBJ2-5. Thyroid tissue was not studied; only peripheral blood was.

CDR1 is LNHDA, CDR2 SQIVND, per germline (reference sequence). There are 15 residues in the CDR3. V lost 5 bases to trimming and J lost 2 bases, with 16 bases between them. Concerning this clonotype: Antigen unknown.

CDR3-region Arm-PCR and iRepertoire HTBI primers produced the TCR beta libraries. A single record per CDR3 protein comes from TCRdb applying MiXCR to the multiplex PCR reads. Found here are about 660,000 distinct CDR3 sequences, around 30% of them singletons; the top ten hold roughly 40%. As to time point: persistent/refractory GD, antithyroid drugs over 5 years with positive TRAb. Scientists built the TCR library using RNA that was extracted from PBMCs. The TCR sequence derives from a female donor with Graves disease. The sequenced sample was peripheral blood mononuclear cells (PBMCs), obtained when the disease was refractory, from a patient treated with antithyroid drugs. This chain connects TRBV19 to TRBJ2-7, with D possibly matching TRBD2 (6 bases). CDR3: CASSFQSGPTYEQYF. For the CDR3, the DNA is TGTGCCAGTAGTTTCCAGAGCGGGCCAACCTACGAGCAGTACTTC. Supplemented by reference TRBV19 and TRBJ2-7, the full variable domain reads DGGITQSPKYLFRKEGQNVTLSCEQNLNHDAMYWYRQDPGQGLRLIYYSQIVNDFQKGDIAEGYSVSREKKESFPLTVTSAQKNPTAFYLCASSFQSGPTYEQYFGPGTRLTVT.